This record looks at one T cell receptor beta chain sequence and its context. Its target antigen remains unknown. No base quality information exists; no much larger clone differs at one position. The immunoSEQ assay, a bias-controlled multiplex PCR using V- and J-specific primers, was used to amplify TCR beta CDR3 regions from genomic DNA. In a second PCR step, the CDR3 amplicons were tagged with a proprietary barcode plus Illumina adapter sequences. An Illumina MiSeq instrument was used for sequencing of the CDR3 libraries. The original methods were these. immunoSEQ Analyzer 3.0 was used for export and quality control, with R Bioconductor and Immunarch used for downstream analyses. Only productive rearrangements within the normalized downsampled data set were used in the calculation of repertoire metrics. Clonotypes larger than 5 templates in the normalized cohort were defined as pathologically expanded. The Inverse Simpson Index served as the measure of repertoire diversity. To capture all clonotypes, CMV-specificity analyses were performed on the non-normalized data set. The table comes from immuneACCESS by way of TCRdb, which keeps in-frame sequences with V and J called. Part of the clones is missing from these tables; in studies checked, under half for an unresolved V gene and the rest for unknown reasons. That table is the source of V, J and clone size, and D and trimming were worked out from the DNA. For this sample the table gives tens of thousands of clones, of which 90% to 97% were detected only once. About 1.8% of the sample comes from the top ten.

Per the publication, the time point label means: recipient sample about 28 days before transplant, after cytoreduction. Blood samples were obtained from recipients approximately 28 days before transplant and at days 30, 100 and 180 after transplant. Using Nuclei Lysis Solution, genomic DNA was extracted from unfractionated peripheral blood mononuclear cells that were either fresh or cryopreserved. The data were taken from a study of T cell clonotyping in hematopoietic cell transplantation (dated by TCRdb to the early 2020s). Looking at the study overall: Pretransplant samples from recipients were collected after cytoreduction. A total of 135 blood samples were collected in the study from approximately 34 consecutive transplant recipients and their related donors. Recruitment of patients was conducted between late 2015 and January 2017, and follow-up was continued until September 2020 or death.

The research as a whole found: Sample size was limited, and cells were not sorted, so CD4 and CD8 repertoire contributions could not be separated. Inverse Simpson Index values from donors and from recipients before transplant predicted broader TCR repertoire diversity after transplant. After transplant, TCR diversity in recipients dropped, and pathologically expanded clonotypes increased progressively from day 30 to day 180. Only a small fraction of recipient repertoires overlapped donor repertoires, with over 95% appearing de novo at the given depth.

Spanning cysteine to phenylalanine, the CDR3 consists of 13 amino acids. The sequence is cut down to CDR3 DNA, 39 bases in frame from base 1. V has 4 bases trimmed and J has 11 bases trimmed; junction bases matching no gene number 10. CDR1 and CDR2, looked up from the germline V gene, are SGDLS and YYNGEE. This receptor was identified in a woman aged 45 to 65 with acute myeloid leukemia. Some clones in this sample may be carry-over from other donors' samples. Here the sequenced sample was peripheral blood mononuclear cells, taken before stem cell transplant. The V and J segments used are TRBV9 and TRBJ1-1, with 8 central nucleotides matching TRBD1. The CDR3 has the sequence CASSRGTGSFAFF. The DNA sequence reads TGTGCCAGCAGCCGAGGGACAGGCAGTTTTGCTTTCTTT. When the CDR3 is completed using the reference TRBV9 and TRBJ1-1 genes on either side, the full variable domain is DSGVTQTPKHLITATGQRVTLRCSPRSGDLSVYWYQQSLDQGLQFLIQYYNGEERAKGNILERFSAQQFPDLHSELNLSSLELGDSALYFCASSRGTGSFAFFGQGTRLTVV.